This TCR beta chain was sequenced for a study of CD8+ T cells in alopecia areata. Study conclusions and caveats: Significant decreases in scalp clonality and expanded CD8+ clones followed tofacitinib treatment. Researchers say the link of baseline CD8+ expansion to response remains uncertain, with one nonresponder.

Deletions cut 5 bases from V and 5 bases from J, with 18 bases between. Germline lookup yields CDR1 SGHVS and CDR2 FNYEAQ. This CDR3 is built from 15 residues. The authors extracted RNA and reverse transcribed it into cDNA as the sequencing template. The method was immunoSEQ multiplex PCR; TCRdb's version includes in-frame clones alone and lacks a portion of them. The table includes a few hundred thousand clones, roughly 60% detected once. Points on this clone: Antigen: not known.

Regarding treatment: oral pan-JAK inhibitor, 5-10 mg twice daily. The material sequenced was CD4+ T cells sorted from blood, taken around week 54, from a patient treated with tofacitinib. This chain links TRBV7-6 with TRBJ2-5; weak D call: TRBD2 (6 bases). The origin of this receptor is a human donor with alopecia areata. The CDR3 loop reads CASSPRLDIKETQYF. The CDR3 nucleotides read TGTGCCAGCAGCCCCAGACTAGACATTAAGGAGACCCAGTACTTC. The variable domain in full, completed from reference TRBV7-6 and TRBJ2-5, reads GAGVSQSPRYKVTKRGQDVALRCDPISGHVSLYWYRQALGQGPEFLTYFNYEAQQDKSGLPNDRFSAERPEGSISTLTIQRTEQRDSAMYRCASSPRLDIKETQYFGPGTRLLVL.